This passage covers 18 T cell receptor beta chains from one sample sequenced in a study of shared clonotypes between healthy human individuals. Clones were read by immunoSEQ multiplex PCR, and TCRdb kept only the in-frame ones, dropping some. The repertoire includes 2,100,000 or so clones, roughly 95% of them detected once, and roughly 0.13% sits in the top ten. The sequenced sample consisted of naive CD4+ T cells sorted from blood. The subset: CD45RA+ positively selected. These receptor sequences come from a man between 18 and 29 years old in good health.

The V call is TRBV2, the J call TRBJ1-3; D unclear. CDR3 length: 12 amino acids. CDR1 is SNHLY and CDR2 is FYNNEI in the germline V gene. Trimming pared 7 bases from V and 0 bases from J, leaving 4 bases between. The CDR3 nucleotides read TGTGCCAGCATGGCCTCTGGAAACACCATATATTTT. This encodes CASMASGNTIYF.

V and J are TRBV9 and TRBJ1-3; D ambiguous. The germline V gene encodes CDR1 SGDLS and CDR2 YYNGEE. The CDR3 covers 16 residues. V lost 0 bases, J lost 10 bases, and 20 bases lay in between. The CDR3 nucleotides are TGTGCCAGCAGCGTAGAGGATCGGGCTCTCCCTGCAACCATATATTTT. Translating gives CASSVEDRALPATIYF.

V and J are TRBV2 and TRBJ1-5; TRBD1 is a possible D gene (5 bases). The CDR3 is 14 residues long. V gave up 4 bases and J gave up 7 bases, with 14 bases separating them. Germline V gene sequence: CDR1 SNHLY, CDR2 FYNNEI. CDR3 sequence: CASSVKQVLQPQHF. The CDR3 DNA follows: TGTGCCAGCAGTGTGAAACAGGTCCTCCAGCCCCAGCATTTT.

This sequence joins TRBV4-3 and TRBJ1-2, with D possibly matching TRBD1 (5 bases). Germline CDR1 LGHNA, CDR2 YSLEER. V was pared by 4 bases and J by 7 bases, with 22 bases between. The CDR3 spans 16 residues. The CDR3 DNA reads TGCGCCAGCAGCCTCCTGTCCGGGACCCCTCCCAGTGGCTACACCTTC. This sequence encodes CASSLLSGTPPSGYTF.

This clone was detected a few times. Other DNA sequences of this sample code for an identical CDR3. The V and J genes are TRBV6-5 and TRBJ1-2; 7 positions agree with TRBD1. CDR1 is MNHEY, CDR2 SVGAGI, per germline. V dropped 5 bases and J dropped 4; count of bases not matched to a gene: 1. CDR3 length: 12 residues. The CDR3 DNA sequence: TGTGCCAGCAGTAACAGGGGCTATGGCTACACCTTC. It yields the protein CASSNRGYGYTF.

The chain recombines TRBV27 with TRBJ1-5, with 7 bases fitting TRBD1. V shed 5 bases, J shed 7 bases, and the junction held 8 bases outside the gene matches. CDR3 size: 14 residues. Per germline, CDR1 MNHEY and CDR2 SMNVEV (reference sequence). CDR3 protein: CASSHDRDGQPQHF. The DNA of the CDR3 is TGTGCCAGCAGTCATGACAGGGACGGCCAGCCCCAGCATTTT.

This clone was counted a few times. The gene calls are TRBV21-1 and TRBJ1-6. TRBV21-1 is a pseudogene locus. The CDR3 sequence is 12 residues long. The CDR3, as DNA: TGTGCCAGCAGCATGGAGGATTCACCCCTCCACTTT. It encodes CASSMEDSPLHF.

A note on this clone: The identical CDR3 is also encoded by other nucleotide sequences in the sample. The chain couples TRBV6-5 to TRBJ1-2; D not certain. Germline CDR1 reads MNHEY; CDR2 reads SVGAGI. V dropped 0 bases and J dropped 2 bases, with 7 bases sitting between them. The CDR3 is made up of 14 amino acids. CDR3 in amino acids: CASSYSGRNYGYTF. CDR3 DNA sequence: TGTGCCAGCAGTTACTCAGGGCGGAACTATGGCTACACCTTC.

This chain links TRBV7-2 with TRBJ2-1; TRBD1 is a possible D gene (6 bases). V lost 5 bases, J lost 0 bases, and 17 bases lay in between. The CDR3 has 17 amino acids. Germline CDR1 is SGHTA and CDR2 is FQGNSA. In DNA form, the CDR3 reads TGTGCCAGCAGCCCACAGGGTACAGGGCGCTCCTACAATGAGCAGTTCTTC. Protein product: CASSPQGTGRSYNEQFF.

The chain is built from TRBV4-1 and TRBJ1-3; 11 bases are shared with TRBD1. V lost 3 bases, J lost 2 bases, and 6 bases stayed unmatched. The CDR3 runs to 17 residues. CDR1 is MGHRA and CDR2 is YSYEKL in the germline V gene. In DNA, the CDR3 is TGCGCCAGCAGCCAGCAAGGGGACAGGGGGACTGGAAACACCATATATTTT. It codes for CASSQQGDRGTGNTIYF.

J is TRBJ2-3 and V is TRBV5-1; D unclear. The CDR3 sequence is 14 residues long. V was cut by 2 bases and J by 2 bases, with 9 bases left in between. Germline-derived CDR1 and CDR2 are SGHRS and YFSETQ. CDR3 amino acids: CASSFDGHTDTQYF. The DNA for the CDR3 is TGCGCCAGCAGCTTTGACGGGCACACAGATACGCAGTATTTT.

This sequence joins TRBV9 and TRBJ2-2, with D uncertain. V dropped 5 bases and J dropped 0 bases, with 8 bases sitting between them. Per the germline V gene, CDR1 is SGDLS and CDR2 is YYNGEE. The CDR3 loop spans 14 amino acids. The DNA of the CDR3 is TGTGCCAGCAGGACGCTAGCGAACACCGGGGAGCTGTTTTTT. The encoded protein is CASRTLANTGELFF.

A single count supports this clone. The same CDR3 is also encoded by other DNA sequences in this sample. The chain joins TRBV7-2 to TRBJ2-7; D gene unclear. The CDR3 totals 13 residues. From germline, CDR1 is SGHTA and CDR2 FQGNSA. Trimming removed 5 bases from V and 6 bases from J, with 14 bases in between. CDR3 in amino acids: CASSLNGFGEQYF. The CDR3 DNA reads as TGTGCCAGCAGCCTTAACGGCTTCGGCGAGCAGTACTTC.

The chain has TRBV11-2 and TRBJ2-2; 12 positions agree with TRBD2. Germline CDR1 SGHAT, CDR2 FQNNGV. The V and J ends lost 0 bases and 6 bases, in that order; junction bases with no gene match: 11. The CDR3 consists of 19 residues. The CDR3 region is CASSLDASMASGRAGELFF. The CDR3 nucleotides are TGTGCCAGCAGCTTAGATGCTTCCATGGCTAGCGGGAGGGCCGGGGAGCTGTTTTTT. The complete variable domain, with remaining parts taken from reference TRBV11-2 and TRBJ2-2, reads EAGVAQSPRYKIIEKRQSVAFWCNPISGHATLYWYQQILGQGPKLLIQFQNNGVVDDSQLPKDRFSAERLKGVDSTLKIQPAKLEDSAVYLCASSLDASMASGRAGELFFGEGSRLTVL.

The CDR3 sequence is CASTPSRTGSGEQYF. Written as DNA, the CDR3 is TGTGCCAGCACCCCCTCCCGGACAGGGAGTGGCGAGCAGTACTTC. V is TRBV27 and J is TRBJ2-7, with 8 bases aligning to TRBD1. This CDR3 spans 15 amino acids. J gave up 6 bases and V 7 bases, and 14 bases lay outside the gene matches. Germline V gene sequence: CDR1 MNHEY, CDR2 SMNVEV (reference sequence).

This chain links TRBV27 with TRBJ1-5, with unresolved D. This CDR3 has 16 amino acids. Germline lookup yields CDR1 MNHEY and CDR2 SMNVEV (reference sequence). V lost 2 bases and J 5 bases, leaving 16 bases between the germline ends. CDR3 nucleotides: TGTGCCAGCAGTTTACGGTTGGGCATCTTATATCAGCCCCAGCATTTT. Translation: CASSLRLGILYQPQHF.

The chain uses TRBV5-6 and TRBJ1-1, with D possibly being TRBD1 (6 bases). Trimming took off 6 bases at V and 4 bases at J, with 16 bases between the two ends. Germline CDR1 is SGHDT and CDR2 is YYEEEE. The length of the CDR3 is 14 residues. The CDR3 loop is CASKWGRGGTEAFF. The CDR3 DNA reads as TGTGCCAGCAAATGGGGCAGGGGTGGCACTGAAGCTTTCTTT.

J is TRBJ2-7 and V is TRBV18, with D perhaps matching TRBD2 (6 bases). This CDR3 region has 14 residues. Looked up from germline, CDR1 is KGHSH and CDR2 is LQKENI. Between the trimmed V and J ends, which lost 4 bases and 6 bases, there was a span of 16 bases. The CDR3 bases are TGTGCCAGCTCACAAACGGGACTTCAGGGCGAGCAGTACTTC. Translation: CASSQTGLQGEQYF.